These T cell receptor beta chains were read from a single sample in a study of Graves' ophthalmopathy and Graves' hyperthyroidism. TCRdb itself ran the multiplex PCR reads through MiXCR, one entry per CDR3 protein. The sample has 580,000 or so distinct CDR3 sequences, roughly 40% seen once. The source material was peripheral blood or thyroid tissue (not recorded which). The source of these receptors is an adult man with Graves' hyperthyroidism. Each CDR3 is given without its conserved first and last residue. D genes are given only for firm matches.

>TRBV6-6|TRBD1
ASDKTGGELF
>TRBV20-1|-
SAGNPSDSFNQPQH
>TRBV7-8|TRBD2
ASSRWGGSRQPQETQY
>TRBV29-1|-
SVSGLATNEKLF
>TRBV29-1|TRBD1
SPQGQGFEQY
>TRBV29-1|-
SVASLGIFLTHYGYT
>TRBV6-5|-
ASSYSTATNEKLF
>TRBV25-1|-
ASSGLEYNEQF
>TRBV20-1|TRBD2
SAEGTSGSLSYEQY
>TRBV20-1|TRBD2
SARELAGGTDTQY
>TRBV10-3|-
AGSLTVYEQY
>TRBV12-3/TRBV12-4|-
ASSLGPGSSVTDTQY
>TRBV12-3/TRBV12-4|-
ASSSGSNQPQH
>TRBV10-1|TRBD1
ASRDRERGQPQH
>TRBV25-1|TRBD2
ASSEAGVVAGGETQY
>TRBV12-5|-
ASGLVQIGSAGFVSGELF
>TRBV2|-
ASSHSGGKNQPQH
>TRBV7-9|-
ASSLSGQHDGYT
>TRBV27|-
ASSSGVWGSPLH
>TRBV20-1|TRBD1
SARDHRGASTGELF
>TRBV29-1|-
SVGVAGDEKLF
>TRBV12-3/TRBV12-4|-
ASSLKALGYGYT
>TRBV7-2|-
ASRFTSGSEKLF
>TRBV9|-
ASSGRQWQETQY
>TRBV9|TRBD1
ASTANPDRANTGELF
>TRBV10-3|-
ASSYSAPLATGELF
>TRBV9|TRBD1
ASSVAPDRAKGSGANVLT
>TRBV12-3/TRBV12-4|-
AGSLSKVAAKETQY
>TRBV29-1|TRBD1
SADRADSYGYT
>TRBV10-3|TRBD1
ASSVTGTGDNEQF
>TRBV20-1|TRBD1
SARDLNRGYNSPLH
>TRBV6-5|TRBD1
ASSHQGDTEAF
>TRBV10-3|-
AIRDGTDDSYEQY
>TRBV7-9|TRBD1
ASSFGQVQPQH
>TRBV5-8|-
ASSQGSSYEQY
>TRBV28|-
ASSFGQVVPPQH
>TRBV10-3|-
AISSQTGTEKLF
>TRBV12-3/TRBV12-4|TRBD1
ASSPGQGDNQPQH
>TRBV2|-
ASSDHQYSNQPQH
>TRBV29-1|-
SVEDRGHGETQY
>TRBV24-1|TRBD1
ATEGGAGGQPQH
>TRBV5-1|-
ASSGPPPPYEKH
>TRBV12-3/TRBV12-4|-
ASSFGGGGYGYT
>TRBV5-1|TRBD2
ASSPPSGSTGELF
>TRBV24-1|-
ATSDPYKGNTIY
>TRBV5-1|TRBD1
ASSPDRVFNSPLH